This T cell receptor (beta chain) comes out of a study of CD8 T cells in ankylosing spondylitis. This clonotype was detected only a few times. Germline values: CDR1 DFQATT, CDR2 SNEGSKA (reference sequence). The CDR3 length is 14 residues. Quantitative barcoded 5'-RACE was used to prepare TCR beta libraries. TCRdb re-derived calls from the 5' RACE reads in MiXCR, one entry per CDR3 protein. The sample has 250,000 or so distinct CDR3 sequences; 9.5% to 12% are singletons. The chain recombines TRBV20-1 with TRBJ2-3; D may be TRBD2 (6 bases). The sequenced sample consisted of blood, either unsorted or a sorted T cell fraction (not recorded which). This sequence was found in a male donor with ankylosing spondylitis or in good health (not recorded which). As DNA, the CDR3 is TGCATGGCACCCGGGTCGGGGGGCACAGATACGCAGTATTTT. Translated, it gives CMAPGSGGTDTQYF.